This T cell receptor (beta chain) appears in the sequencing data of a study of radiation and T cells in renal cell carcinoma. Points from the study as a whole: Top tumor clonotypes rose in blood 2 weeks post-radiation, then contracted.

Germline CDR1 SNHLY, CDR2 FYNNEI. The CDR3 loop spans 16 amino acids. Trimming shortened V by 7 bases and J by 5 bases, and 23 bases separated the two germline ends. Time point noted: baseline pretreatment blood. Treatment in this sample: 15 Gy SBRT to primary tumor, nephrectomy 4 weeks later. The tumor was a clear cell renal cell carcinoma. The assay was immunoSEQ multiplex PCR, and TCRdb's table has in-frame clones only and misses some. The sample lists about 130,000 clones; 82% were seen once. This clone was counted between two and nine times. The antigen is undetermined. The sequenced sample was blood, obtained from a patient whose treatment included radiotherapy and nephrectomy. The V and J genes are TRBV2 and TRBJ2-5; perhaps TRBD1 as D (6 bases). The origin of this receptor is a woman in her sixties with renal cell carcinoma. CDR3 coding DNA: TGTGCCAGCAAGACAGGTGCCTTGGGGATCTGGGAGACCCAGTACTTC. It is translated as CASKTGALGIWETQYF.